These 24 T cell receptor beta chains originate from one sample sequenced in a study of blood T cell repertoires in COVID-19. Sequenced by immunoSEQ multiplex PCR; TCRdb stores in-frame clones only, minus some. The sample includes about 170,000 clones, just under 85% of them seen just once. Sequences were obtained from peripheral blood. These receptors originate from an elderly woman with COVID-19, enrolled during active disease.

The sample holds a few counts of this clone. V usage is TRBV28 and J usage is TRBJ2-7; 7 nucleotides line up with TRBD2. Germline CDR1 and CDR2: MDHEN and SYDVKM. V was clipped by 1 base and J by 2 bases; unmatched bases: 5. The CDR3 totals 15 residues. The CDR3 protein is CASSLLWGTTYEQYF. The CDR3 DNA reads TGTGCCAGCAGTTTATTATGGGGGACTACCTACGAGCAGTACTTC.

The CDR3 region is CASSQGPGLETQYF. The CDR3 coding sequence is TGCGCCAGCAGCCAAGGCCCAGGGTTAGAGACCCAGTACTTC. The chain uses TRBV4-1 and TRBJ2-5; D may be TRBD1 (5 bases). There are 14 residues in the CDR3. Germline V CDR1 and CDR2: MGHRA, YSYEKL. V gave up 1 base and J gave up 4 bases, with 10 bases separating them.

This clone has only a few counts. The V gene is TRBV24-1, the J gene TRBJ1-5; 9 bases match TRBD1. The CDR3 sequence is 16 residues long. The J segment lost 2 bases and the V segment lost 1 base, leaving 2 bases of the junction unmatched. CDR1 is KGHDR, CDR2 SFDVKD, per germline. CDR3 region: CATSDFDRGGNQPQHF. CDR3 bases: TGTGCCACCAGTGATTTTGACAGGGGGGGCAATCAGCCCCAGCATTTT.

CDR3 sequence reads: CASSFGLGNQPQHF. As DNA, the CDR3 is TGTGCCAGCAGTTTTGGGCTCGGCAATCAGCCCCAGCATTTT. V and J are TRBV27 and TRBJ1-5, with D unclear. The CDR3 spans 14 residues. V was clipped by 3 bases and J by 2 bases, with 8 bases between them. Germline V gives CDR1 MNHEY, CDR2 SMNVEV (reference sequence).

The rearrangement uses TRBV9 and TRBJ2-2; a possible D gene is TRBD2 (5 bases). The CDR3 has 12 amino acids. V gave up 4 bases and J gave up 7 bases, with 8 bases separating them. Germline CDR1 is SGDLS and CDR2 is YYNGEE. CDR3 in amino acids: CASSRAGGELFF. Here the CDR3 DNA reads TGTGCCAGCAGCAGGGCGGGCGGGGAGCTGTTTTTT.

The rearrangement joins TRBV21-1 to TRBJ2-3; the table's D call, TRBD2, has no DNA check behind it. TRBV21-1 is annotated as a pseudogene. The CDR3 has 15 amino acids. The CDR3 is CASSKALYGWDTQYF. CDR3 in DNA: TGTGCCAGCAGCAAAGCGCTTTACGGTTGGGATACGCAGTATTTT.

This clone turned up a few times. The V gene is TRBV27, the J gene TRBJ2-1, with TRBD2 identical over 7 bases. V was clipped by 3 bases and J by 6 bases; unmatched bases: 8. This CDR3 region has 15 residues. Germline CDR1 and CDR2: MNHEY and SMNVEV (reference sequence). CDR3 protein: CASSFLGLGGNEQFF. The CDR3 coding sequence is TGTGCCAGCAGTTTCTTAGGACTAGGTGGCAATGAGCAGTTCTTC.

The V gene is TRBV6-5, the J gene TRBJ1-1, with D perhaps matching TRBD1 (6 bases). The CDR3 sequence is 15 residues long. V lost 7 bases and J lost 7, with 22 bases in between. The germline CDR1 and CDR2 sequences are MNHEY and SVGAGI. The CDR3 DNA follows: TGTGCCAGCAAAACCCGGGCGGGGGCGCTTGGTGAAGCTTTCTTT. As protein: CASKTRAGALGEAFF.

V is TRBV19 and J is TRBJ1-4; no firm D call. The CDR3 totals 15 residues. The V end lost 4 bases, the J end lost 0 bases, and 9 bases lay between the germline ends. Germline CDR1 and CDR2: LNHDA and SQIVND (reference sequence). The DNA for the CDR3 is TGTGCCAGTAGTACCCGGGAGGCAACTAATGAAAAACTGTTTTTT. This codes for CASSTREATNEKLFF.

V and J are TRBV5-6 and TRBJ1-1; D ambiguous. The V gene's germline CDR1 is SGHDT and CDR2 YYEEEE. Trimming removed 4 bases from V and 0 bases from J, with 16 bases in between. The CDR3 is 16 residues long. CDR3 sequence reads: CASSPAGRTMNTEAFF. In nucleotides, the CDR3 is TGTGCCAGCAGCCCCGCCGGCCGGACTATGAACACTGAAGCTTTCTTT.

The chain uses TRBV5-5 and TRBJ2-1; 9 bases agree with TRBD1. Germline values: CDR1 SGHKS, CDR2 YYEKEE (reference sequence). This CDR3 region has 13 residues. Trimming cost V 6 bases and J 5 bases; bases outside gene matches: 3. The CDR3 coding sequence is TGTGCCAGCAACCGACAGGGGGACAATGAGCAGTTCTTC. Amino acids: CASNRQGDNEQFF.

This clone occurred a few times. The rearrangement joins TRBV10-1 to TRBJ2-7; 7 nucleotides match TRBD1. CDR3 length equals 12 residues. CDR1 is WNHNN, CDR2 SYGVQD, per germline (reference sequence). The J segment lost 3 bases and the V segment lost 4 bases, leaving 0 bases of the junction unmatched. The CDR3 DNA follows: TGCGCCAGCAGTGGGGACAGCTACGAGCAGTACTTC. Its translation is CASSGDSYEQYF.

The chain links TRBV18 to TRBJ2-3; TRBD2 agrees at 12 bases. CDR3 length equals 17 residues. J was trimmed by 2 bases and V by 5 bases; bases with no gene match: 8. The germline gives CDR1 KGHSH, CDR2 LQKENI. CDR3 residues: CASSSGTSGPHTDTQYF. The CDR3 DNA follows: TGTGCCAGCTCATCTGGGACTAGCGGGCCTCACACAGATACGCAGTATTTT.

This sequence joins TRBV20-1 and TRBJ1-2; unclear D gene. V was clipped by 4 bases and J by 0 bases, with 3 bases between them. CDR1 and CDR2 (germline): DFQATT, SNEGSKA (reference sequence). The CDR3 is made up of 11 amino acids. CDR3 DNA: TGCAGTGCTACCACTAACTATGGCTACACCTTC. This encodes CSATTNYGYTF.

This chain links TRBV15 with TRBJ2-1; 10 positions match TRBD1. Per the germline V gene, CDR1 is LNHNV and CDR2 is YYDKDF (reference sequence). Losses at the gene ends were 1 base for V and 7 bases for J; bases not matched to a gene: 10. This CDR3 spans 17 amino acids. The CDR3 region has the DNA TGTGCCACCAGCAGAGGGGCCAGAGGACAGGGGGGGAATGAGCAGTTCTTC. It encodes CATSRGARGQGGNEQFF.

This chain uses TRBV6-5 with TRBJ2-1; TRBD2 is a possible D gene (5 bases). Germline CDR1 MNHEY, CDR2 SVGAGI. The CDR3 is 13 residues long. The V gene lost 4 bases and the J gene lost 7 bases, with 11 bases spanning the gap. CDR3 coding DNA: TGTGCCAGCAGTTCGCACGGACTGAATGAGCAGTTCTTC. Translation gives CASSSHGLNEQFF.

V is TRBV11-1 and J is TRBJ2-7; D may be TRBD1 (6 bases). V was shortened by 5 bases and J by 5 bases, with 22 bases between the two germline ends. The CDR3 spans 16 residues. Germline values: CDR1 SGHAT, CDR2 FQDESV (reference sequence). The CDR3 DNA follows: TGTGCCAGCAGCAACCTGGGCCGCCGGGACAAAAACGAGCAGTACTTC. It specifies CASSNLGRRDKNEQYF.

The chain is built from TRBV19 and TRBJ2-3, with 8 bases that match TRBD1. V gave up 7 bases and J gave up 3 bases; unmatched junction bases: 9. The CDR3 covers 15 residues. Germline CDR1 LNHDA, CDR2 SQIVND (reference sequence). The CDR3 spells CASTAWTGSTDTQYF. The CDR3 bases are TGTGCCAGTACTGCTTGGACAGGGTCGACAGATACGCAGTATTTT.

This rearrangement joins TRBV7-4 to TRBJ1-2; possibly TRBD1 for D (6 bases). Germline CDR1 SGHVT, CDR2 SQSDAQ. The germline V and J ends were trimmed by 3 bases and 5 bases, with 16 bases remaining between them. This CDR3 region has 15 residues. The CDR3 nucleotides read TGTGCCAGCAGCTTTGAGGCACAGGGTGGGTATGGCTACACCTTC. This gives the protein CASSFEAQGGYGYTF. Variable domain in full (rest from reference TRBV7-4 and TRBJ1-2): GAGVSQSPRYKVAKRGRDVALRCDSISGHVTLYWYRQTLGQGSEVLTYSQSDAQRDKSGRPSGRFSAERPERSVSTLKIQRTEQGDSAVYLCASSFEAQGGYGYTFGSGTRLTVV.

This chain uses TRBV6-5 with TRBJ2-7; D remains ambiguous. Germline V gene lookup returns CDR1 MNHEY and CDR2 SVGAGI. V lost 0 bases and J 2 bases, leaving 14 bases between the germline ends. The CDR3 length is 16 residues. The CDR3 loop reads CASSYSFLTATYEQYF. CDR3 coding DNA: TGTGCCAGCAGTTACTCGTTCCTCACTGCCACCTACGAGCAGTACTTC.

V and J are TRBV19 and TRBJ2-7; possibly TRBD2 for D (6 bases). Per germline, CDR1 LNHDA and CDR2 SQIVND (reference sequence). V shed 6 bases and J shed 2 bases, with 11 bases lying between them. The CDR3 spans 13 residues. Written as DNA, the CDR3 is TGTGCCAGTAGGGGGGGAATTGCCTACGAGCAGTACTTC. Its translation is CASRGGIAYEQYF.

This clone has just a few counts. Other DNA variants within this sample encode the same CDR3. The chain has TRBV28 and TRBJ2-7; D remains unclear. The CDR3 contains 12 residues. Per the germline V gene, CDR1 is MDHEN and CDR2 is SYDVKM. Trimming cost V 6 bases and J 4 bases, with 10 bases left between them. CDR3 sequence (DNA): TGTGCCAGCAGGACCTCAGGTTACGAGCAGTACTTC. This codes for CASRTSGYEQYF.

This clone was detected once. The DNA of the CDR3 is TGTGCCAGCAGTCCCCGGAGGGGGCAATGGACAGATACGCAGTATTTT. It codes for CASSPRRGQWTDTQYF. The chain links TRBV27 to TRBJ2-3; weak D call: TRBD1 (7 bases). With 5 bases removed from V and 3 bases from J, the gap between germline ends came to 18 bases. In germline, CDR1 is MNHEY, CDR2 SMNVEV (reference sequence). The CDR3 is made up of 16 amino acids.

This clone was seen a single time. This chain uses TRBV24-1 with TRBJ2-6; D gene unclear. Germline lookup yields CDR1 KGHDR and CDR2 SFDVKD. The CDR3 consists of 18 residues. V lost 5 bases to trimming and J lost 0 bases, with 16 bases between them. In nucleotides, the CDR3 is TGTGCCACCAGTGGGTGCTGGCTCGTCTGCTCTGGGGCCAACGTCCTGACTTTC. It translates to CATSGCWLVCSGANVLTF.